Following are 3 T cell receptor beta chains from one sample sequenced in a study of regulatory T cells in long-lasting Graves disease. Arm-PCR of CDR3 regions and iRepertoire HTBI primers were used to build TCR beta libraries. One entry per CDR3 protein results from TCRdb running MiXCR on the multiplex PCR reads. Of 500,000 to 700,000 distinct CDR3 sequences in the sample, about 15% were seen once. Time point described: newly diagnosed GD, antithyroid drugs for less than 3 months. PBMC RNA served as the TCR library source. The same sample was also studied in work on T cells in Graves' hyperthyroidism and ophthalmopathy.

The source was peripheral blood mononuclear cells (PBMCs), collected at new diagnosis, from a patient treated with antithyroid drugs. These receptors were taken from a woman aged 30 to 39 with Graves disease.

In the case of this clonotype: A much larger clone differs from this one at a single base, so this may be a read error. The gene calls are TRBV5-1 and TRBJ2-1; tentatively, D is TRBD1 (6 bases). The CDR3 is 15 amino acids. The V gene's germline CDR1 is SGHRS and CDR2 YFSETQ. For the CDR3, the DNA is TGCGCCAGGAGCTTGGAGGTGGGGGCCGTGGATGAGCAGTTCTTC. Encoded protein: CARSLEVGAVDEQFF.

At least ten counts were recorded for this clonotype. This chain links TRBV12-3 or TRBV12-4 with TRBJ2-1; 9 positions agree with TRBD2. The CDR3 runs to 15 residues. Trimming removed 3 bases from V and 11 bases from J; junction bases left unmatched: 11. The CDR3: CASSLIQREVEKQFF. CDR3 in DNA: TGTGCCAGCAGTTTGATCCAGCGGGAGGTCGAAAAGCAGTTCTTC.

J is TRBJ1-3 and V is TRBV28; D not certain. Deletions cut 4 bases from V and 0 bases from J, with 10 bases between. The CDR3 has 15 residues. Germline CDR1 reads MDHEN; CDR2 reads SYDVKM. This CDR3 is CASSSGPTSGNTIYF. As DNA, the CDR3 is TGTGCCAGCAGTTCAGGACCAACCTCTGGAAACACCATATATTTT. Using reference TRBV28 and TRBJ1-3 for the parts outside the CDR3, the full variable domain is DVKVTQSSRYLVKRTGEKVFLECVQDMDHENMFWYRQDPGLGLRLIYFSYDVKMKEKGDIPEGYSVSREKKERFSLILESASTNQTSMYLCASSSGPTSGNTIYFGEGSWLTVV.